Listed here is a single TCR beta chain. The sample comes from a study of blood T cell repertoires in COVID-19. Across the whole study: The study drew acute and convalescent COVID-19 samples from the United States, Italy and Spain.

With V trimmed by 4 bases and J by 5 bases, 10 bases remained unmatched. In germline, CDR1 is MDHEN, CDR2 SYDVKM. This CDR3 contains 16 residues. Recruited during active infection, patients (from Seattle) were subsequently followed longitudinally. Authors' methods: Estimates of nucleated cell counts were drawn from the amplification of reference gene primers. TCRdb's table, derived via immunoSEQ multiplex PCR, lists solely in-frame clones and lacks some. Clone size and V and J calls were adopted from that table, with D and trimming inferred from the DNA. The repertoire holds more than 300,000 clones, with 85% to 90% as singletons.

What was sequenced was peripheral blood. This receptor was obtained from a woman aged 40 to 55 with COVID-19, enrolled during active disease. The J gene is TRBJ1-1, the V gene TRBV28; the match to TRBD1 covers 10 bases. CDR3 in amino acids: CASSSRQGATRTEAFF. The CDR3 nucleotides read TGTGCCAGCAGTTCACGACAGGGGGCGACCAGGACTGAAGCTTTCTTT.